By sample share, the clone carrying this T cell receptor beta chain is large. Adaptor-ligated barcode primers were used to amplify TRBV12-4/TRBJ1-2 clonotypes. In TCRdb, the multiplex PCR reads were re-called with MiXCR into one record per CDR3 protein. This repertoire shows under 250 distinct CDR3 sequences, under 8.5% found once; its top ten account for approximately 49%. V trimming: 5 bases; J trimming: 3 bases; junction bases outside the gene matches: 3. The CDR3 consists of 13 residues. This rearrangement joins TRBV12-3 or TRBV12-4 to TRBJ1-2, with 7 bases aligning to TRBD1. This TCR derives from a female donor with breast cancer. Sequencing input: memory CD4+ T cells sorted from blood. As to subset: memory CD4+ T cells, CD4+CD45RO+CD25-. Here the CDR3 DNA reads TGTGCCAGCAGTAGGGACAGCGACTATGGCTACACCTTC. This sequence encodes CASSRDSDYGYTF.